Below, 21 T cell receptor beta chains from the same sample are listed, as sequenced in a study of cytomegalovirus exposure and HLA in healthy donors. The PCR had 60 Vbeta and 13 Jbeta primers. The assay was immunoSEQ multiplex PCR, and TCRdb's table has in-frame clones only and misses some. The sample carries around 130,000 clones, roughly 70% recorded once. Sequencing was performed on PBMCs. Receptors were obtained from a man aged 40-49 years in good health and CMV-seropositive.

The chain joins TRBV19 to TRBJ1-5, with unresolved D. Trimming took 6 bases from V and 4 from J, leaving 16 bases between them. Per the germline V gene, CDR1 is LNHDA and CDR2 is SQIVND (reference sequence). There are 15 residues in the CDR3. The CDR3 loop reads CASSLRRELNQPQHF. The DNA of the CDR3 is TGTGCCAGTAGCCTTCGGAGGGAGTTGAATCAGCCCCAGCATTTT.

The rearrangement links TRBV6-1 to TRBJ2-5, with D possibly TRBD1 on 6 matching bases. Germline CDR1 reads MNHNS; CDR2 reads SASEGT. Trimming shortened V by 1 base and J by 7 bases, and 16 bases separated the two germline ends. This CDR3 region has 15 residues. The CDR3 is CASSEGRDTFRTQYF. CDR3 in DNA: TGTGCCAGCAGTGAAGGCCGGGACACCTTTAGGACCCAGTACTTC.

This chain uses TRBV5-1 with TRBJ1-5; D may be TRBD1 (5 bases). This CDR3 contains 15 residues. In germline, CDR1 is SGHRS, CDR2 YFSETQ. With 0 bases removed from V and 3 bases from J, the gap between germline ends came to 10 bases. CDR3 sequence (DNA): TGCGCCAGCAGCTTGGCCGGACAACTCAATCAGCCCCAGCATTTT. It specifies CASSLAGQLNQPQHF.

The chain employs TRBV18 and TRBJ1-2; tentative D call: TRBD1 (6 bases). Per the germline V gene, CDR1 is KGHSH and CDR2 is LQKENI. V was trimmed by 3 bases and J by 8 bases, leaving 13 bases between them. The CDR3 is 13 residues long. CDR3 sequence (DNA): TGTGCCAGCTCACCCGTACACAGGGACGGCTACACCTTC. It yields the protein CASSPVHRDGYTF.

This clone was seen just once. This chain links TRBV4-2 with TRBJ2-1; possibly TRBD2 for D (5 bases). In germline, CDR1 is LGHNA, CDR2 YNFKEQ. The length of the CDR3 is 15 residues. Trimming shortened V by 0 bases and J by 5 bases, and 11 bases separated the two germline ends. As DNA, the CDR3 is TGTGCCAGCAGCCAAGAGCGGGTGAGTGACAATGAGCAGTTCTTC. This gives the protein CASSQERVSDNEQFF.

This clone was observed a handful of times. The chain joins TRBV19 to TRBJ1-1, with D possibly matching TRBD1 (5 bases). V was pared by 3 bases and J by 0 bases, with 14 bases between. This CDR3 comprises 16 residues. Germline V lookup: CDR1 LNHDA, CDR2 SQIVND (reference sequence). CDR3 bases: TGTGCCAGTAGTATGCGACAGAACTTAATGAACACTGAAGCTTTCTTT. Its protein is CASSMRQNLMNTEAFF.

V usage is TRBV5-6 and J usage is TRBJ2-5; 11 bases are a match to TRBD2. TRBJ2-7 explains the end of the DNA better; the J call may be wrong. The CDR3 has 15 residues. Germline V gene lookup returns CDR1 SGHDT and CDR2 YYEEEE. Here the CDR3 DNA reads TGTGCCAGCAGCTTGGCTAGCGGGGGGCCCTACGAGCAGTACTTC. It yields the protein CASSLASGGPYEQYF.

The chain has TRBV6-1 and TRBJ2-1; 16 bases fit TRBD2. V was clipped by 4 bases and J by 14 bases; unmatched bases: 5. Germline V gives CDR1 MNHNS, CDR2 SASEGT. This CDR3 is built from 14 residues. The CDR3 loop reads CASSGGTSGRAEFF. The CDR3 nucleotides read TGTGCCAGCAGTGGGGGGACTAGCGGGAGGGCCGAGTTCTTC.

The V call is TRBV5-1, the J call TRBJ2-5; D gene ambiguous. Germline V CDR1 and CDR2: SGHRS, YFSETQ. The length of the CDR3 is 13 residues. V lost 0 bases and J 1 base, leaving 4 bases between the germline ends. The CDR3 nucleotides read TGCGCCAGCAGCTTGGCAATCCAAGAGACCCAGTACTTC. Protein product: CASSLAIQETQYF.

In its sample, this clone was seen a few times. The chain has TRBV5-1 and TRBJ1-3; 7 nucleotides line up with TRBD1. Germline loops: CDR1 SGHRS, CDR2 YFSETQ. This CDR3 contains 13 residues. The trim removed 0 bases at V and 8 bases at J, leaving 2 bases unmatched. The CDR3, as DNA: TGCGCCAGCAGCTTGGCCACAGGGGACACCATATATTTT. This encodes CASSLATGDTIYF. Combining the CDR3 with reference TRBV5-1 and TRBJ1-3 gives the whole variable domain KAGVTQTPRYLIKTRGQQVTLSCSPISGHRSVSWYQQTPGQGLQFLFEYFSETQRNKGNFPGRFSGRQFSNSRSEMNVSTLELGDSALYLCASSLATGDTIYFGEGSWLTVV.

This clone was detected a few times. The chain employs TRBV5-1 and TRBJ2-7; maybe TRBD2 (5 bases). CDR1 and CDR2 (germline): SGHRS, YFSETQ. The CDR3 runs to 14 residues. V was trimmed by 5 bases and J by 6 bases, leaving 18 bases between them. Here the CDR3 reads CASRPTPPTSEQYF. CDR3 coding DNA: TGCGCCAGCAGACCAACACCCCCAACTAGCGAGCAGTACTTC.

CDR3 nucleotide sequence: TGTGCCAGCAGCTTATCCCCACAGCGGGTAGGCAATCAGCCCCAGCATTTT. It is translated as CASSLSPQRVGNQPQHF. The chain links TRBV7-8 to TRBJ1-5; D not resolved. The CDR3 totals 17 residues. Trimming left V 2 bases short and J 2 bases short, with 16 bases between. The germline V gene encodes CDR1 SGHVS and CDR2 FQNEAQ.

The chain is built from TRBV7-9 and TRBJ1-1; D is unresolved. V was pared by 5 bases and J by 1 base, with 14 bases between. The CDR3 sequence is 15 residues long. Germline values: CDR1 SEHNR, CDR2 FQNEAQ (reference sequence). The DNA of the CDR3 is TGTGCCAGCAGCGGTCGCGGGGAGCAGAACACTGAAGCTTTCTTT. The encoded protein is CASSGRGEQNTEAFF.

In DNA form, the CDR3 reads TGTGCCAGCAGTACGACAGGGGGATCCAATGGCTACACCTTC. Its translation is CASSTTGGSNGYTF. The chain recombines TRBV28 with TRBJ1-2; 9 bases fit TRBD1. Germline lookup yields CDR1 MDHEN and CDR2 SYDVKM. The CDR3 loop spans 14 amino acids. The V gene end was trimmed by 5 bases and the J gene end by 6 bases; junction bases not matched to a gene: 7.

V is TRBV6-1 and J is TRBJ2-2; D unclear. Germline lookup yields CDR1 MNHNS and CDR2 SASEGT. This CDR3 is 13 amino acids long. V lost 6 bases to trimming and J lost 4 bases, with 9 bases between them. CDR3 in amino acids: CASRPESTGELFF. Written as DNA, the CDR3 is TGTGCCAGCAGGCCTGAGAGCACCGGGGAGCTGTTTTTT.

The CDR3 DNA sequence: TGTGCCAGTAGTTCAGGTAGGGGGAGAGAGACCCAGTACTTC. It yields the protein CASSSGRGRETQYF. The chain couples TRBV19 to TRBJ2-5; the D gene is possibly TRBD1 (6 bases). Trimming left V 5 bases short and J 4 bases short, with 14 bases between. The CDR3 has 14 amino acids. Germline values: CDR1 LNHDA, CDR2 SQIVND (reference sequence).

The rearrangement links TRBV27 to TRBJ1-2; TRBD1 aligns across 7 bases. The junction had 2 bases not matched to a gene; V was cut back by 5 bases and J by 2 bases. From germline, CDR1 is MNHEY and CDR2 SMNVEV (reference sequence). The CDR3 is made up of 13 amino acids. The CDR3 loop reads CASSAGGNYGYTF. The CDR3 DNA reads TGTGCCAGCAGTGCAGGGGGGAACTATGGCTACACCTTC.

This clone was recorded a few times. The CDR3 DNA follows: TGTGCCAGCAGCTTAGGCTCGGGGCAGGGGAACGAGCAGTACTTC. Translation gives CASSLGSGQGNEQYF. This chain joins TRBV5-4 and TRBJ2-7, with a weak D call TRBD1 (6 bases). The CDR3 consists of 15 residues. CDR1 is SGHNT and CDR2 is YYREEE in the germline V gene (reference sequence). V lost 2 bases and J 5 bases, leaving 17 bases between the germline ends. The complete variable domain, with remaining parts taken from reference TRBV5-4 and TRBJ2-7, reads ETGVTQSPTHLIKTRGQQVTLRCSSQSGHNTVSWYQQALGQGPQFIFQYYREEENGRGNFPPRFSGLQFPNYSSELNVNALELDDSALYLCASSLGSGQGNEQYFGPGTRLTVT.

This clone was picked up a small number of times. This rearrangement joins TRBV28 to TRBJ2-7; TRBD2 agrees at 7 bases. Germline lookup yields CDR1 MDHEN and CDR2 SYDVKM. Trimming at V came to 3 bases and at J to 4 bases, leaving 9 bases not matched to a gene. There are 15 residues in the CDR3. CDR3 residues: CASSFVSGGEYEQYF. CDR3 nucleotide sequence: TGTGCCAGCAGTTTTGTTTCGGGGGGTGAGTACGAGCAGTACTTC.

As DNA, the CDR3 is TGTGCCAGCAGTTACGAAACAGGGCTCTCCTACGAGCAGTACTTC. This gives the protein CASSYETGLSYEQYF. The V call is TRBV6-5, the J call TRBJ2-7, with D possibly being TRBD1 (6 bases). Germline V gene data show CDR1 as MNHEY and CDR2 as SVGAGI. This CDR3 has 15 residues. The V gene lost 2 bases and the J gene lost 0 bases, with 11 bases spanning the gap.

The chain employs TRBV19 and TRBJ2-1, with D uncertain. Germline V gene lookup returns CDR1 LNHDA and CDR2 SQIVND (reference sequence). The CDR3 loop spans 17 amino acids. Trimming took 3 bases from V and 2 from J, leaving 17 bases between them. The CDR3 DNA is TGTGCCAGTAGTATCCCAAACCTAGGTCCGCCCTACAATGAGCAGTTCTTC. Translation gives CASSIPNLGPPYNEQFF.